Below, 15 T cell receptor beta chains from the same sample are listed, as sequenced in a study of Ad26.COV2.S vaccination and SARS-CoV-2 variants. Sequencing used immunoSEQ multiplex PCR; TCRdb keeps in-frame clones, though not all of them. The repertoire includes 180,000 or so clones, 87% of them detected once, and 5.5% to 6% sits in the top ten. This specimen consisted of peripheral blood, obtained after recovery from COVID-19. These receptors came from a human donor who had recovered from COVID-19.

V usage is TRBV24-1 and J usage is TRBJ1-5; TRBD1 might be the D (5 bases). Trimming left V 2 bases short and J 5 bases short, with 18 bases between. CDR1 and CDR2 from the germline V gene are KGHDR and SFDVKD. The CDR3 totals 17 residues. CDR3 region: CATSDSVEAGRDQPQHF. In nucleotides, the CDR3 is TGTGCCACCAGTGATTCAGTGGAGGCAGGGCGGGATCAGCCCCAGCATTTT.

The J gene is TRBJ1-2, the V gene TRBV25-1; TRBD1 is a possible D gene (5 bases). Germline-derived CDR1 and CDR2 are MGHDK and SYGVNS. This CDR3 region has 15 residues. Trimming cost V 2 bases and J 4 bases, with 14 bases left between them. The CDR3 loop reads CASSEGQGGFYGYTF. For the CDR3, the DNA is TGTGCCAGCAGTGAAGGGCAGGGAGGTTTCTATGGCTACACCTTC.

The V and J genes are TRBV18 and TRBJ1-6; TRBD1 might be the D (6 bases). The ends were cut back, 3 bases at V and 7 bases at J, with 13 bases in the middle. The CDR3 length is 15 residues. Per germline, CDR1 KGHSH and CDR2 LQKENI. CDR3: CASSPEGHRNSPLHF. CDR3 nucleotides: TGTGCCAGCTCACCTGAGGGACACAGGAATTCACCCCTCCACTTT.

This clone was seen once. V usage is TRBV3-1 (or the pseudogene TRBV3-2) and J usage is TRBJ2-5, with D perhaps TRBD1 (7 bases). Germline loops: CDR1 LGHDT, CDR2 YNNKEL (reference sequence). This CDR3 contains 16 residues. Trimming stripped 0 bases from V and 7 bases from J, with 18 bases between. The CDR3 here is CASSQEIGTAAGTQYF. CDR3 DNA: TGTGCCAGCAGCCAAGAGATCGGGACAGCAGCGGGGACCCAGTACTTC.

The chain joins TRBV27 to TRBJ1-1; D ambiguous. The germline CDR1 and CDR2 sequences are MNHEY and SMNVEV (reference sequence). The CDR3 sequence is 13 residues long. Trimming removed 6 bases from V and 0 bases from J, with 8 bases in between. The CDR3 reads CASSSFMNTEAFF. Written as DNA, the CDR3 is TGTGCCAGCAGCTCATTCATGAACACTGAAGCTTTCTTT.

This chain joins TRBV28 and TRBJ2-5; 8 nucleotides line up with TRBD1. Germline loops: CDR1 MDHEN, CDR2 SYDVKM. This CDR3 has 15 residues. The V segment lost 4 bases and the J segment 2 bases; nucleotides outside the gene matches: 6. Written as DNA, the CDR3 is TGTGCCAGCAGTTACTCACAGGGGGATCAAGAGACCCAGTACTTC. Amino acids: CASSYSQGDQETQYF. The variable domain in full, with the rest retrieved from reference TRBV28 and TRBJ2-5, is DVKVTQSSRYLVKRTGEKVFLECVQDMDHENMFWYRQDPGLGLRLIYFSYDVKMKEKGDIPEGYSVSREKKERFSLILESASTNQTSMYLCASSYSQGDQETQYFGPGTRLLVL.

This chain joins TRBV27 and TRBJ1-2; weak D call: TRBD1 (5 bases). CDR3 length: 13 residues. The V end was cut by 2 bases, the J end by 6 bases, with 10 bases between. The germline V gene encodes CDR1 MNHEY and CDR2 SMNVEV (reference sequence). CDR3 region: CASSLAGLDGYTF. The CDR3 DNA is TGTGCCAGCAGTTTAGCGGGGCTCGATGGCTACACCTTC.

The V and J genes are TRBV21-1 and TRBJ1-1. TRBV21-1 is reported as a pseudogene. The CDR3 runs 15 residues. The CDR3 DNA reads TGTGCCAGCAGCAAAGATGAGGGTTTGTACACTGAAGCTTTCTTT. Protein product: CASSKDEGLYTEAFF.

Comments on this clone: The same CDR3 also results from other DNA sequences found in this sample. The chain couples TRBV28 to TRBJ2-7, with TRBD1 matching 8 bases. Germline CDR1 reads MDHEN; CDR2 reads SYDVKM. The CDR3 is 14 amino acids. V gave up 5 bases and J gave up 2 bases; unmatched junction bases: 5. The CDR3 protein is CASSLTGEAYEQYF. For the CDR3, the DNA is TGTGCCAGCAGTCTGACAGGGGAAGCCTACGAGCAGTACTTC.

The gene calls are TRBV25-1 and TRBJ2-3; D is perhaps TRBD1 or TRBD2 (6 bases each). Germline V gene sequence: CDR1 MGHDK, CDR2 SYGVNS. V lost 3 bases, J lost 6 bases, and 7 bases lay in between. This CDR3 is 12 amino acids long. The CDR3 DNA follows: TGTGCCAGCAGTGACGGGGGCGATACGCAGTATTTT. As protein: CASSDGGDTQYF.

The chain links TRBV27 to TRBJ2-2; D possibly corresponds to TRBD1 (5 bases). The CDR3 consists of 16 residues. V dropped 1 base and J dropped 3 bases, with 12 bases sitting between them. Germline lookup yields CDR1 MNHEY and CDR2 SMNVEV (reference sequence). The chain's CDR3 is CASSLLVQGDTGELFF. DNA of the CDR3: TGTGCCAGCAGTTTATTAGTGCAGGGCGACACCGGGGAGCTGTTTTTT.

This rearrangement joins TRBV15 to TRBJ2-7, with D perhaps TRBD2 (5 bases). The V gene lost 3 bases and the J gene lost 2 bases, with 14 bases spanning the gap. CDR1 LNHNV and CDR2 YYDKDF come from the germline V gene (reference sequence). CDR3 length: 15 amino acids. DNA for the CDR3: TGTGCCACCAGCAGGGACTTTAACGGAGCCTACGAGCAGTACTTC. As protein: CATSRDFNGAYEQYF. The full variable domain, rest sourced from reference TRBV15 and TRBJ2-7, is DAMVIQNPRYQVTQFGKPVTLSCSQTLNHNVMYWYQQKSSQAPKLLFHYYDKDFNNEADTPDNFQSRRPNTSFCFLDIRSPGLGDTAMYLCATSRDFNGAYEQYFGPGTRLTVT.

The count of this clone is one. The sample carries other DNA sequences with the same CDR3. This chain joins TRBV19 and TRBJ1-1, with 8 bases matching TRBD1. The CDR3 sequence is 14 residues long. The junction had 2 bases not matched to a gene; V was cut back by 3 bases and J by 2 bases. Germline assignment: CDR1 LNHDA and CDR2 SQIVND (reference sequence). CDR3: CASSIGQGNTEAFF. The CDR3 nucleotides are TGTGCCAGTAGTATTGGACAGGGAAACACTGAAGCTTTCTTT.

The rearrangement joins TRBV21-1 to TRBJ1-5; the D call TRBD1 from the table was never checked on the DNA. TRBV21-1 represents a pseudogene. This CDR3 is 14 amino acids long. CDR3 DNA sequence: TGTGCCAGCATTACAGGGGGCAGTAGTCAGCCCCAGCATTTT. Residues: CASITGGSSQPQHF.

The sample holds one count of this clone. The DNA of the CDR3 is TGCGCCAGCAGCGTCTCGGGACTAGCGGGAGTCGGTACAGATACGCAGTATTTT. This translates into CASSVSGLAGVGTDTQYF. J is TRBJ2-3 and V is TRBV5-1; TRBD2 matches 14 bases. CDR3 size: 18 residues. After removal of 4 bases from V and 3 bases from J, the junction contained 10 bases not matched to a gene. In germline, CDR1 is SGHRS, CDR2 YFSETQ.